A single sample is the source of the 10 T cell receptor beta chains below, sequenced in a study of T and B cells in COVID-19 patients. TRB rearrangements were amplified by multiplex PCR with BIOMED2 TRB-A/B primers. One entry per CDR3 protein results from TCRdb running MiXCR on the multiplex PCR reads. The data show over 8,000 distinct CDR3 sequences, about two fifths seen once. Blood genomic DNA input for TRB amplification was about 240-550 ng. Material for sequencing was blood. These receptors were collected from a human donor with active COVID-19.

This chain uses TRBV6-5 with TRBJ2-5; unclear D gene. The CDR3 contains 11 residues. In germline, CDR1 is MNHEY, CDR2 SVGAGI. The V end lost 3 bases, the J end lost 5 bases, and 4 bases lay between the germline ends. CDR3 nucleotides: TGTGCCAGCAGTTATCCGGAGACCCAGTACTTC. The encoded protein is CASSYPETQYF.

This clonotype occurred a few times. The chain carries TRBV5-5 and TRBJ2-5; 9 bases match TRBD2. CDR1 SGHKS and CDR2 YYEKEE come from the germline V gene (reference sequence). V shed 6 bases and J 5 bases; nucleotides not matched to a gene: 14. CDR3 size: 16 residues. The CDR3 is CASTETSGWSGETQYF. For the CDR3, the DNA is TGTGCCAGCACCGAGACTAGCGGATGGAGCGGGGAGACCCAGTACTTC.

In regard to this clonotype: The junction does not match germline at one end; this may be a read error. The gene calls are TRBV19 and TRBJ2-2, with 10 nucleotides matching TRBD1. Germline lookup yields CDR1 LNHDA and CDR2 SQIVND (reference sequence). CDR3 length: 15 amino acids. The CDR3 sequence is CSSSLLGQGAGELFF. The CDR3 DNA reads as TGTTCCAGTAGCTTACTCGGACAGGGGGCCGGGGAGCTGTTTTTT. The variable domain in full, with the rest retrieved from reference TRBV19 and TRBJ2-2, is DGGITQSPKYLFRKEGQNVTLSCEQNLNHDAMYWYRQDPGQGLRLIYYSQIVNDFQKGDIAEGYSVSREKKESFPLTVTSAQKNPTAFYLCSSSLLGQGAGELFFGEGSRLTVL.

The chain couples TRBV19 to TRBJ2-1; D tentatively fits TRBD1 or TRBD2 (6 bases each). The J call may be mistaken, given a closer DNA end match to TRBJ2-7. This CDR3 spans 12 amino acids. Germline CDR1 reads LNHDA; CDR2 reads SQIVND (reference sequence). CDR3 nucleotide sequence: TGTGCCAGTAGGGGGGCAGGGACTGAGCAGTACTTC. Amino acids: CASRGAGTEQYF.

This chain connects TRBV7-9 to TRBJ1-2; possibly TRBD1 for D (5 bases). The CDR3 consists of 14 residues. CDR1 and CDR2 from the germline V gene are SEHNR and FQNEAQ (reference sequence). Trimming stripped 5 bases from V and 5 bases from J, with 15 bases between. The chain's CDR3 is CASSLGTETYGYTF. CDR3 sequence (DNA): TGTGCCAGCAGCCTTGGGACTGAAACTTATGGCTACACCTTC. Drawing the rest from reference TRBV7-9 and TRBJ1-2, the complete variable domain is DTGVSQNPRHKITKRGQNVTFRCDPISEHNRLYWYRQTLGQGPEFLTYFQNEAQLEKSRLLSDRFSAERPKGSFSTLEIQRTEQGDSAMYLCASSLGTETYGYTFGSGTRLTVV.

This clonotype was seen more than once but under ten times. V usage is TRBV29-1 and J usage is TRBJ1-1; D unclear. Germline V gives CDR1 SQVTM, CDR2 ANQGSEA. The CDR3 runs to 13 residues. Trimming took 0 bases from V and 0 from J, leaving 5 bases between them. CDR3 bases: TGCAGCGTTGAAGAAGGAATGAACACTGAAGCTTTCTTT. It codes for CSVEEGMNTEAFF.

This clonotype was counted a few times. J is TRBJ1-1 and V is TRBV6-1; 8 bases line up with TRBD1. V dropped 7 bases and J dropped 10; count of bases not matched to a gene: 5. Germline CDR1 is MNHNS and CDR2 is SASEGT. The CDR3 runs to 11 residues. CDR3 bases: TGTGCCAGCACCGACAGGGGAGTAGCTTTCTTT. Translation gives CASTDRGVAFF.

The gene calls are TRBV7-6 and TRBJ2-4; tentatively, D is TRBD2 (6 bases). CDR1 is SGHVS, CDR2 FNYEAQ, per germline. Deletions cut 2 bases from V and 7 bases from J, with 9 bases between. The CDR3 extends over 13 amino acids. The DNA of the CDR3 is TGTGCCAGCAGCTTATCGGAGGGGAACATTCAGTACTTC. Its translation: CASSLSEGNIQYF. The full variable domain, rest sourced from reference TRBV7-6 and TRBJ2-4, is GAGVSQSPRYKVTKRGQDVALRCDPISGHVSLYWYRQALGQGPEFLTYFNYEAQQDKSGLPNDRFSAERPEGSISTLTIQRTEQRDSAMYRCASSLSEGNIQYFGAGTRLSVL.

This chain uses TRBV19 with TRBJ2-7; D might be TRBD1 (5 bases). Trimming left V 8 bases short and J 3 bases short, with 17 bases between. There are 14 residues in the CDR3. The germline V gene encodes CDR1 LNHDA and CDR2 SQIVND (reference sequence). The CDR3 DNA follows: TGTGCCAGTTCACCAGGGTCCCTCTTCTACGAGCAGTACTTC. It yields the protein CASSPGSLFYEQYF.

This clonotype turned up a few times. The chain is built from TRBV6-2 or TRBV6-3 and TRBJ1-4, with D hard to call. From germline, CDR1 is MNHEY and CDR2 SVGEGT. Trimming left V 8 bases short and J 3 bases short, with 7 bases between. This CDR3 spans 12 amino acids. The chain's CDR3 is CASETPNEKLFF. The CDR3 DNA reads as TGTGCCAGCGAAACCCCTAATGAAAAACTGTTTTTT.